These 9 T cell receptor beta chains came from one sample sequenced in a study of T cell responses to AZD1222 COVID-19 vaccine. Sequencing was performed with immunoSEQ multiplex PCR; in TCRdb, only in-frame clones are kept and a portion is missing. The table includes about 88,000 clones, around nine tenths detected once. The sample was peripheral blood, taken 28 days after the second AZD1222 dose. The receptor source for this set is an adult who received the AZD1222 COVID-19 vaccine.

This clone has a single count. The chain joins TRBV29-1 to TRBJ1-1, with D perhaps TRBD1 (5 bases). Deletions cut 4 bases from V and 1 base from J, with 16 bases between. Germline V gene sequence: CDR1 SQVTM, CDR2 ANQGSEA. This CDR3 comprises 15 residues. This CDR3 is CSVGSGLRGNTEAFF. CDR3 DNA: TGCAGCGTTGGGTCAGGGCTCCGGGGGAACACTGAAGCTTTCTTT.

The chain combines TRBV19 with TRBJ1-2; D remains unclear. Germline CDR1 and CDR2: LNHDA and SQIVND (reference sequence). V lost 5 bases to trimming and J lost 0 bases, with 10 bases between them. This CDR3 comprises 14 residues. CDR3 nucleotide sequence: TGTGCCAGTAGTTCCCGGGAGGCTAACTATGGCTACACCTTC. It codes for CASSSREANYGYTF. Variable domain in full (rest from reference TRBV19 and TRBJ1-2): DGGITQSPKYLFRKEGQNVTLSCEQNLNHDAMYWYRQDPGQGLRLIYYSQIVNDFQKGDIAEGYSVSREKKESFPLTVTSAQKNPTAFYLCASSSREANYGYTFGSGTRLTVV.

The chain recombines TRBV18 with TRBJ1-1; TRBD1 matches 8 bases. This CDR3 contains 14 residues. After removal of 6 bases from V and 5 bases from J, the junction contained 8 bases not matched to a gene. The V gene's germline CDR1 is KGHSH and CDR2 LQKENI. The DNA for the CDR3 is TGTGCCAGCTCTTCGGACAGGGTAAGAACTGAAGCTTTCTTT. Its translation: CASSSDRVRTEAFF.

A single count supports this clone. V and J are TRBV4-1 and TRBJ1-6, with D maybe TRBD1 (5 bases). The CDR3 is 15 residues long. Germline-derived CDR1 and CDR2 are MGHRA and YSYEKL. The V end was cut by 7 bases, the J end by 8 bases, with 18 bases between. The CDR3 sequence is CASTLEGQGDSPLHF. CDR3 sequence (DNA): TGCGCCAGCACCCTGGAAGGTCAGGGTGATTCACCCCTCCACTTT.

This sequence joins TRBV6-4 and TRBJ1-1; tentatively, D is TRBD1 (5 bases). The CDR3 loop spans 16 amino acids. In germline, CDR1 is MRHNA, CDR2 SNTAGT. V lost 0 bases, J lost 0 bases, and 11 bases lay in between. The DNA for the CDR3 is TGTGCCAGCAGTGACTCGATTCGACAGTTGAACACTGAAGCTTTCTTT. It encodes CASSDSIRQLNTEAFF.

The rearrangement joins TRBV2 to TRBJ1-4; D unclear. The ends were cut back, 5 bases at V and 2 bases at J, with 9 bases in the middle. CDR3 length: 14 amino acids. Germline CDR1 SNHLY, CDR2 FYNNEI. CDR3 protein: CASSLGGTNEKLFF. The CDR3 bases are TGTGCCAGCAGTCTTGGTGGGACTAATGAAAAACTGTTTTTT.

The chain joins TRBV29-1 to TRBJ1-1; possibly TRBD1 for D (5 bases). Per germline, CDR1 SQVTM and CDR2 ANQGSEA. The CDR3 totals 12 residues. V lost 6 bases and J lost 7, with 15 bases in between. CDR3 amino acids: CSVGTAAGEAFF. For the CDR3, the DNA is TGCAGCGTGGGGACGGCGGCGGGTGAAGCTTTCTTT.

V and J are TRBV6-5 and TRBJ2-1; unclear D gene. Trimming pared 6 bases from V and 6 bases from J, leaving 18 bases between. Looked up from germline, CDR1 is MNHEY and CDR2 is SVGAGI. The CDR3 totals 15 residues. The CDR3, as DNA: TGTGCCAGCAGATCCCCGGGCCTCGGACGCAATGAGCAGTTCTTC. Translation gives CASRSPGLGRNEQFF.

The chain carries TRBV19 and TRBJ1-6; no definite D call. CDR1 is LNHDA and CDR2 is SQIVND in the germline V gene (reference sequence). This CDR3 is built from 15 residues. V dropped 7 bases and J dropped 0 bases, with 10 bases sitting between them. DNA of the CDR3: TGTGCCAGTAAAGAGGCGAGCTCCTATAATTCACCCCTCCACTTT. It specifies CASKEASSYNSPLHF.